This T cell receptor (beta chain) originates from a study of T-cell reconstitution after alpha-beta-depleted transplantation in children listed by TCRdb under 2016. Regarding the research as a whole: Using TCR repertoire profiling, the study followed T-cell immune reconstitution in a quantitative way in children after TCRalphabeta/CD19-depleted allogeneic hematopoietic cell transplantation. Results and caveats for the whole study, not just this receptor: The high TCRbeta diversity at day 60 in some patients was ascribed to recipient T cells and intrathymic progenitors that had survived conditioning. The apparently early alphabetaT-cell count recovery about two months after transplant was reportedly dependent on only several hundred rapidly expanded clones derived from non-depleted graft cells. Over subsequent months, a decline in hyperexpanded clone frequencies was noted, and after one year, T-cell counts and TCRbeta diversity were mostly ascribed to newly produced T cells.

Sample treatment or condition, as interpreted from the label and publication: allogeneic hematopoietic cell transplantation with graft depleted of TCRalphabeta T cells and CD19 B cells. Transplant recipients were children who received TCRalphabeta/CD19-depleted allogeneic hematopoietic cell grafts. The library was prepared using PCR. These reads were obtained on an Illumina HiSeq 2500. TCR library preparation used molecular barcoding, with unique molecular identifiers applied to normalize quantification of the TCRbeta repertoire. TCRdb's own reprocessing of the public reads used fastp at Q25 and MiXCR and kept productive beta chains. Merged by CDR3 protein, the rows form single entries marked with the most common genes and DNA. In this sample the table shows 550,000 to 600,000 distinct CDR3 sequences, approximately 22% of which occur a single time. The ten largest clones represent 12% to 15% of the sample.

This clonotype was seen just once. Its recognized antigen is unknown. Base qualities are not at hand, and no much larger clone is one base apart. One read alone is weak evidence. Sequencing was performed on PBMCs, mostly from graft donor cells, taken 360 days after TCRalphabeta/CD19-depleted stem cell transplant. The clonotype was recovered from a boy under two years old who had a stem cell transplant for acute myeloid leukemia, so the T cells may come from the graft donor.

The DNA sequence follows: TGTGCCAGCAGACCAGTAGCGGCGCAAGAGACCCAGTACTTC. This is translated as CASRPVAAQETQYF. The sequence links TRBV3-1 to TRBJ2-5; 6 matching bases give a weak D call of TRBD2. For CDR1 and CDR2, the germline V gene (reference sequence) lists LGHDT and YNNKEL. Trimming costs V 6 bases and J 2 bases, and their ends lie 13 bases apart. Including the terminal cysteine and phenylalanine, the CDR3 comprises 14 residues. Only the CDR3 DNA stays, 42 bases, in frame from base 1.